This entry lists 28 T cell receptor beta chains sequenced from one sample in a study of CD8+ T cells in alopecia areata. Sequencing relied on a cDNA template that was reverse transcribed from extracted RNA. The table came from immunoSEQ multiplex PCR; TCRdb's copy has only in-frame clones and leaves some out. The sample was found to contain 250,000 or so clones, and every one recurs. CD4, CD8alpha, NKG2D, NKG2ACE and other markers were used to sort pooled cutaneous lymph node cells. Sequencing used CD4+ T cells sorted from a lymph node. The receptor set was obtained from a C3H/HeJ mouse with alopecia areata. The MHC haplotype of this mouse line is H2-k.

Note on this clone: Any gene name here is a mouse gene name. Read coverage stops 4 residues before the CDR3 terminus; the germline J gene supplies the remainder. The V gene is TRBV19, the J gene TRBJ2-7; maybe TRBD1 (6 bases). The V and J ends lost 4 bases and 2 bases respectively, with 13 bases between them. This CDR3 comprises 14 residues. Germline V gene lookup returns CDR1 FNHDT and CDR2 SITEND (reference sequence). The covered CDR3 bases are TGTGCCAGCAGTTTCCCCAGACAGGCCTAT. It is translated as CASSFPRQAY. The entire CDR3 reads CASSFPRQAYEQYF.

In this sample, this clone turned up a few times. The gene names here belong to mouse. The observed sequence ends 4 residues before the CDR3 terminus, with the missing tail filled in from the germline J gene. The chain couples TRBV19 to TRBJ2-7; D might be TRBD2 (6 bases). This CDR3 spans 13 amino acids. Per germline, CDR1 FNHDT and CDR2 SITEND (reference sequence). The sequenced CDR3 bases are TGTGCCAGCAGTATTTGGACTGCTTAT. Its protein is CASSIWTAY. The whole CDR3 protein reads CASSIWTAYEQYF.

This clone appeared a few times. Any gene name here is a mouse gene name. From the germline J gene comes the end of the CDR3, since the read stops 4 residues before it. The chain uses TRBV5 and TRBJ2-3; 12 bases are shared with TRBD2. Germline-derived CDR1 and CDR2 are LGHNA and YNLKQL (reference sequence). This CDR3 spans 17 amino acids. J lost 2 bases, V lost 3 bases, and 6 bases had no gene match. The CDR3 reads CASSQTGGARDAETLYF. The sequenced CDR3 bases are TGTGCCAGCAGCCAGACTGGGGGGGCGCGTGATGCAGAA.

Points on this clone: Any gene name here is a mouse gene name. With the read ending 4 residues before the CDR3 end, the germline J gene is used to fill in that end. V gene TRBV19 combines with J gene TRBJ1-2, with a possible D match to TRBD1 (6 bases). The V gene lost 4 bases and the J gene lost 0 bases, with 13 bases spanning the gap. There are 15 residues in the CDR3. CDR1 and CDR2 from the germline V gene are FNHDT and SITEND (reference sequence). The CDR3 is CASSPQGHSNSDYTF. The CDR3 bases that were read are TGTGCCAGCAGTCCCCAGGGACACTCAAACTCC.

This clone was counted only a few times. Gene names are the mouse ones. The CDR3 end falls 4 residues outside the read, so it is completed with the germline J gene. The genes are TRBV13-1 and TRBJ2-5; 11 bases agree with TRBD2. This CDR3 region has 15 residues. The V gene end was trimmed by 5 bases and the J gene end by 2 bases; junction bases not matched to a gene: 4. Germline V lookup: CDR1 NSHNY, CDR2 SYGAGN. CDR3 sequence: CASRGDWGGQDTQYF. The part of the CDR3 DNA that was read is TGTGCCAGCAGGGGCGACTGGGGGGGCCAAGAC.

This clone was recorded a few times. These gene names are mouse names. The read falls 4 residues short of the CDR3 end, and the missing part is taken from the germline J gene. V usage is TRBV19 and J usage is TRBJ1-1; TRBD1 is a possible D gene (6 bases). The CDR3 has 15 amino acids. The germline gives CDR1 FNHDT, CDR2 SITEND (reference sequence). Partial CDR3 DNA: TGTGCCAGCAGTATTGGGACTGGGGGGGCAGGA. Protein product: CASSIGTGGAG. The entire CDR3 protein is CASSIGTGGAGEVFF.

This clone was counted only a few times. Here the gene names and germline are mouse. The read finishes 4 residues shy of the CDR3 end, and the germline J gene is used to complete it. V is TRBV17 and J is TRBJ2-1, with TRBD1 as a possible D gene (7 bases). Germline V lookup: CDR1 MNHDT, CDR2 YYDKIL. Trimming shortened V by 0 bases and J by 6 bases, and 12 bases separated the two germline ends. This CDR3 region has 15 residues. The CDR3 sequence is CASSRERGRGAEQFF. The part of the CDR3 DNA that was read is TGTGCTAGCAGTAGAGAGAGGGGGCGCGGTGCT.

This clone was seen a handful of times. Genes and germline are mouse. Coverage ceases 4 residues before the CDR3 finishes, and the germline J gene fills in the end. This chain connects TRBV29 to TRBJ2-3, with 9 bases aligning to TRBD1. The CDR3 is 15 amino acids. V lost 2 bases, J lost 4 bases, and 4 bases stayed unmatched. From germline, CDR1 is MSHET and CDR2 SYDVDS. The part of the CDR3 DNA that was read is TGTGCTAGCAGTTTAAGACAGGGGGGGACAGAA. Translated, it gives CASSLRQGGTE. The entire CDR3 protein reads CASSLRQGGTETLYF.

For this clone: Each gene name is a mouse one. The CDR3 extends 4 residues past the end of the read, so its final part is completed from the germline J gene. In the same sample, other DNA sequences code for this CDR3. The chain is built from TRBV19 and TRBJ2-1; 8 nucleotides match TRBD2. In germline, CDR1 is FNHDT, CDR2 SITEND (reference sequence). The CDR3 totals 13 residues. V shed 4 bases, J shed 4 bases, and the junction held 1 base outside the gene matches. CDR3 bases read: TGTGCCAGCAGTCCTGGGGGGTATGCT. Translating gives CASSPGGYA. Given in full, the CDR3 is CASSPGGYAEQFF.

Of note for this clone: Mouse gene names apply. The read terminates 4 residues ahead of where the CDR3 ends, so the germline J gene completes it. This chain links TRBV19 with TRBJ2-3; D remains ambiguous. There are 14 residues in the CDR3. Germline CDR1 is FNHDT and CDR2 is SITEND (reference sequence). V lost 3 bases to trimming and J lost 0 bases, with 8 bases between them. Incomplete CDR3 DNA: TGTGCCAGCAGTAGACATACTAGTGCAGAA. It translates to CASSRHTSAE. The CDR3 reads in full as CASSRHTSAETLYF.

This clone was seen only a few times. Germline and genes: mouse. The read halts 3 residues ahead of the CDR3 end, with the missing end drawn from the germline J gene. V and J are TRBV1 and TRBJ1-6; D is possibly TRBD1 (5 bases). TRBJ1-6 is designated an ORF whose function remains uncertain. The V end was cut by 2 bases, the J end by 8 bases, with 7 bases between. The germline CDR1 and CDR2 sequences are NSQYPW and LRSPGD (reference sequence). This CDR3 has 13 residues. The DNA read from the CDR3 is TGCACCTGCAGTGCACAGGGAGATTCGCCC. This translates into CTCSAQGDSP. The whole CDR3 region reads CTCSAQGDSPLYF.

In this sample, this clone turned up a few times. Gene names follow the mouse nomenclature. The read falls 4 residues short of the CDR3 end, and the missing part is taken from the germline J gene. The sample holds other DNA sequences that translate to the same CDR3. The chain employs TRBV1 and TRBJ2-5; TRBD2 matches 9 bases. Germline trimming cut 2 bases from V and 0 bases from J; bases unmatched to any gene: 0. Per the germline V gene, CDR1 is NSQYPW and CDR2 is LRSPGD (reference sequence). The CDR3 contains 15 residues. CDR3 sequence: CTCSALGGNQDTQYF. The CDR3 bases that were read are TGCACCTGCAGTGCACTGGGGGGGAACCAAGAC.

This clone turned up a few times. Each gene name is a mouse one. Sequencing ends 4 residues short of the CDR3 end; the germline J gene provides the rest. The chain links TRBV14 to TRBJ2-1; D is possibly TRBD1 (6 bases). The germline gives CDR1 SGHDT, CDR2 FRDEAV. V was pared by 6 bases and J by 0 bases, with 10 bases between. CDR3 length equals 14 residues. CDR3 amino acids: CASKRDINYAEQFF. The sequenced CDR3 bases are TGTGCCAGCAAAAGGGACATTAACTATGCT.

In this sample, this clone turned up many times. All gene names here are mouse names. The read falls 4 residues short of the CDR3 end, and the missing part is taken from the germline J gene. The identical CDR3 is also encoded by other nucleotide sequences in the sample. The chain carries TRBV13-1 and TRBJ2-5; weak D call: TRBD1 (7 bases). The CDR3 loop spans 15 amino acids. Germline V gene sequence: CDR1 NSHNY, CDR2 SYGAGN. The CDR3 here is CASSDARGGEDTQYF. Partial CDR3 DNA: TGTGCCAGCAGTGATGCCCGAGGGGGCGAAGAC.

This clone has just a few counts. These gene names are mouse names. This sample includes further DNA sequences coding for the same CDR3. CDR3 DNA, as far as it was read: TGTGCCAGCAGCGGGGACAGGGGGACCGGG. Encoded protein: CASSGDRGTG. The whole CDR3 protein reads CASSGDRGTGQLYF. The chain combines TRBV13-3 with TRBJ2-2, with 11 bases aligning to TRBD1. Read coverage stops 4 residues before the CDR3 terminus; the germline J gene supplies the remainder. V trimming: 5 bases; J trimming: 5 bases; junction bases outside the gene matches: 2. The CDR3 has 14 amino acids. Germline CDR1 NNHDY, CDR2 SYVADS.

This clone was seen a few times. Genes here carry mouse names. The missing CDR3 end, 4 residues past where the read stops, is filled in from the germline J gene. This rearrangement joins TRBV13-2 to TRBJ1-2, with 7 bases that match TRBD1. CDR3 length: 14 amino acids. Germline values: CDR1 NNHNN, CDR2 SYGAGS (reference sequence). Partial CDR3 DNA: TGTGCCAGCGGTGATGCTCCCGGGACAGCC. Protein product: CASGDAPGTA. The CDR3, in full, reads CASGDAPGTADYTF.

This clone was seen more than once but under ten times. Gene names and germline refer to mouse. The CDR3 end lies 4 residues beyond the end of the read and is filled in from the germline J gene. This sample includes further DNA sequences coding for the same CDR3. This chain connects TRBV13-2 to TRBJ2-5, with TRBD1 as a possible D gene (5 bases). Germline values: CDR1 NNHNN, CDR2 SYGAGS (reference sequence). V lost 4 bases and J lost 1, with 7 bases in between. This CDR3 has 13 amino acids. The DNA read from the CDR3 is TGTGCCAGCGGTCAGGGTTACCAAGAC. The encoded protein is CASGQGYQD. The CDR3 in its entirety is CASGQGYQDTQYF.

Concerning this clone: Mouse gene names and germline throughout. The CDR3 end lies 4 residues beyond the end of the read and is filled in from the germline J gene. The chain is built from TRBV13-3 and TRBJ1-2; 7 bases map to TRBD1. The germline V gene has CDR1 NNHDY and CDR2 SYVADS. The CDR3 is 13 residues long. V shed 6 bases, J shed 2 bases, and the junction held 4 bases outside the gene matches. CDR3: CASKRQGNSDYTF. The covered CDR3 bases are TGTGCCAGCAAGAGACAGGGTAACTCC.

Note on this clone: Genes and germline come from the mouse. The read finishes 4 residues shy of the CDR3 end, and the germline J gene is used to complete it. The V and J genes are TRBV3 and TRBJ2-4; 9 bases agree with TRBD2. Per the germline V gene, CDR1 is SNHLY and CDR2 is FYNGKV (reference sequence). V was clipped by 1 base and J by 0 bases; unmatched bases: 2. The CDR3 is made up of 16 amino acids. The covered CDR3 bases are TGTGCCAGCAGCTTAGAGGGACTGGGCAGTCAAAAC. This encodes CASSLEGLGSQN. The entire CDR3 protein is CASSLEGLGSQNTLYF. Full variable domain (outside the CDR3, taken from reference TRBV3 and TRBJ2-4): GPKVLQIPSHQIIDMGQMVTLNCDPVSNHLYFYWYKQILGQQMEFLVNFYNGKVMEKSKLFKDQFSVERPDGSYFTLKIQPTALEDSAVYFCASSLEGLGSQNTLYFGAGTRLSVL.

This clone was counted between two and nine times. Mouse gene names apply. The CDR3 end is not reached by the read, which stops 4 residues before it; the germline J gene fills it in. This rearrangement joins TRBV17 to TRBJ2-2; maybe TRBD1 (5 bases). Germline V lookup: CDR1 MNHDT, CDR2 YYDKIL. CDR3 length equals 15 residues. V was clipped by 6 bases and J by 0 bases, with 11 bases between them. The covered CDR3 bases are TGTGCTAGCAGCCAAGGACAAGCAAACACCGGG. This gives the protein CASSQGQANTG. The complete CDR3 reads CASSQGQANTGQLYF.

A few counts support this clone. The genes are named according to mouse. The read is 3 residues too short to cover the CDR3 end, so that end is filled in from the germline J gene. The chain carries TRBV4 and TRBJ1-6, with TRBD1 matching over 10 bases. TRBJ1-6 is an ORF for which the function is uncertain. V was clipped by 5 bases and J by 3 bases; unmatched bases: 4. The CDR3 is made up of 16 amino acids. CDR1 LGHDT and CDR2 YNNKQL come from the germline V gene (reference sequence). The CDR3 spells CASSARDRGYNSPLYF. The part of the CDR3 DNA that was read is TGTGCCAGCAGCGCCCGGGACAGGGGCTATAATTCGCCC.

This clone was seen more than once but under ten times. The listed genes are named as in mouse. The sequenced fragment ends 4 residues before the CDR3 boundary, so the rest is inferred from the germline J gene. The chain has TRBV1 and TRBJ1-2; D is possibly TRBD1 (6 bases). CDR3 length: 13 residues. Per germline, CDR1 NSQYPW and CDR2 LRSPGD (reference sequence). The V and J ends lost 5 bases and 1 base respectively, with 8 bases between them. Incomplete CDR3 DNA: TGCACCTGCAGTTCGGGACAAAACTCC. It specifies CTCSSGQNS. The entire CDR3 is CTCSSGQNSDYTF.

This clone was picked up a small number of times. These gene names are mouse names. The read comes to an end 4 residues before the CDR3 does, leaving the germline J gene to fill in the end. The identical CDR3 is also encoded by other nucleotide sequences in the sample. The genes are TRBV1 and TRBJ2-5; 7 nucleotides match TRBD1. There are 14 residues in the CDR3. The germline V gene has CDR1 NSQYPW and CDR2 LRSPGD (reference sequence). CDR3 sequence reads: CTCSAGGRGDTQYF. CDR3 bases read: TGCACCTGCAGTGCAGGAGGCAGGGGGGAC.

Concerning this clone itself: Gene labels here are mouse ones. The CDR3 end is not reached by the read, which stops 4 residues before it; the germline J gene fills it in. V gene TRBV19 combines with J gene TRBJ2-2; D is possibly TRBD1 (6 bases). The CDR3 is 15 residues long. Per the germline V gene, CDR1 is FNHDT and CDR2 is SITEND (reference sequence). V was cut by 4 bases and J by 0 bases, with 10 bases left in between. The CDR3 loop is CASSRGTPNTGQLYF. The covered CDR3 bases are TGTGCCAGCAGTCGCGGGACACCAAACACCGGG.

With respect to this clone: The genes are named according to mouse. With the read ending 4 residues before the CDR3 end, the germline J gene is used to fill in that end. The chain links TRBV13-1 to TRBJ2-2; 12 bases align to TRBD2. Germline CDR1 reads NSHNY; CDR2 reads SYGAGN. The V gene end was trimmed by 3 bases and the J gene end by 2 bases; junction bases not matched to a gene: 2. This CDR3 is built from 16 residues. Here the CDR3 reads CASSGTGGDNTGQLYF. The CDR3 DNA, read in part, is TGTGCCAGCAGTGGGACTGGGGGGGATAACACCGGG.

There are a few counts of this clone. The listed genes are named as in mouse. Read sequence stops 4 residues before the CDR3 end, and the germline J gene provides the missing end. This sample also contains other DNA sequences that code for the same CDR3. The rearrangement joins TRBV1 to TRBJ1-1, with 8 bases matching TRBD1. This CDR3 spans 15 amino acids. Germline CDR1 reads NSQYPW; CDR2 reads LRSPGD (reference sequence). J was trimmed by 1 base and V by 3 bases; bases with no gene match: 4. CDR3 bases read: TGCACCTGCAGTGCGGGGACAGGAGGGAACACA. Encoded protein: CTCSAGTGGNT. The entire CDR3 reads CTCSAGTGGNTEVFF.

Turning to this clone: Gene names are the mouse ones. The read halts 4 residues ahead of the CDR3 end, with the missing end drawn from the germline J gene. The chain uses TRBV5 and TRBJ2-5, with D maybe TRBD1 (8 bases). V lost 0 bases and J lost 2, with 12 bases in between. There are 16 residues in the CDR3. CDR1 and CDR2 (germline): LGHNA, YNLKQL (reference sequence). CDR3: CASSQDHRGGQDTQYF. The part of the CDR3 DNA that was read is TGTGCCAGCAGCCAAGATCACAGGGGGGGCCAAGAC.

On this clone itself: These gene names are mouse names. The CDR3 here is CASSGGLATEVFF. Partial CDR3 DNA: TGTGCCAGCAGCGGGGGGCTAGCCACA. This chain links TRBV13-3 with TRBJ1-1; the D gene is possibly TRBD1 (6 bases). Read data end 4 residues before the CDR3 end; the end is taken from the germline J gene. Germline CDR1 is NNHDY and CDR2 is SYVADS. Trimming removed 5 bases from V and 4 bases from J, with 12 bases in between. The CDR3 totals 13 residues.